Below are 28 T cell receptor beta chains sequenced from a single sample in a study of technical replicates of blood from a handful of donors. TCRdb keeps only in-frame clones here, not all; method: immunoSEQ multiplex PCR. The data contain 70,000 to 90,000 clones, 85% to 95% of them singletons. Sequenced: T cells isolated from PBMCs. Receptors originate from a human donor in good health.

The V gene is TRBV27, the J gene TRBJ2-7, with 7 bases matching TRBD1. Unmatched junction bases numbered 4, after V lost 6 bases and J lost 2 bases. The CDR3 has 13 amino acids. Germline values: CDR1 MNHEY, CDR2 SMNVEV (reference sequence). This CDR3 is CASSPGGAYEQYF. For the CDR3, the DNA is TGTGCCAGCAGCCCAGGGGGAGCCTACGAGCAGTACTTC.

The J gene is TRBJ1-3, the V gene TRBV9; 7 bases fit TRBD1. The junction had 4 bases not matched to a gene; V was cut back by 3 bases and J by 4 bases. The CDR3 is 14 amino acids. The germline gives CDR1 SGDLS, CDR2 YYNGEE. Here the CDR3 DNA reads TGTGCCAGCAGCGACTACAGGGGAGGAAACACCATATATTTT. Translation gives CASSDYRGGNTIYF.

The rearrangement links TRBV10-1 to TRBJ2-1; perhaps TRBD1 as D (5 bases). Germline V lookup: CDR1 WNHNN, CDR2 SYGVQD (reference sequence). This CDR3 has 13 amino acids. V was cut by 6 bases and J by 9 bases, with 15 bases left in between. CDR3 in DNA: TGCGCCAGCAGCCGACAGCCCCAGGGTGAGCAGTTCTTC. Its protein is CASSRQPQGEQFF.

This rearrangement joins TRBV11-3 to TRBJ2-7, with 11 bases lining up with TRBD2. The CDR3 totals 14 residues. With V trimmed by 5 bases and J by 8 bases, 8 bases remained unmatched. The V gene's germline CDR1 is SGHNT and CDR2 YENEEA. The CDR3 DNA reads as TGTGCCAGCAGCCTCGGGACTAGCGGCGTCAAGCAGTACTTC. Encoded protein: CASSLGTSGVKQYF. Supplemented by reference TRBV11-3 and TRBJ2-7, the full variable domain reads EAGVVQSPRYKIIEKKQPVAFWCNPISGHNTLYWYLQNLGQGPELLIRYENEEAVDDSQLPKDRFSAERLKGVDSTLKIQPAELGDSAVYLCASSLGTSGVKQYFGPGTRLTVT.

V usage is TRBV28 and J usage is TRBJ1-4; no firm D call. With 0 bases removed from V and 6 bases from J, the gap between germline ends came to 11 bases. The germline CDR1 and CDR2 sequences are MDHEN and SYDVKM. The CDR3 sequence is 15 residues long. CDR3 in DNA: TGTGCCAGCAGTTTATGGACGGAGGGAGATGAAAAACTGTTTTTT. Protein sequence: CASSLWTEGDEKLFF.

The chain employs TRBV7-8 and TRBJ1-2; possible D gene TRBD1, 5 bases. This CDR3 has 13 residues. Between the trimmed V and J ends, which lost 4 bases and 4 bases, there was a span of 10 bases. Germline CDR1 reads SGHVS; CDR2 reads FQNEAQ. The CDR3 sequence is CASSSRAGYGYTF. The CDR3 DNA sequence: TGTGCCAGCAGCTCCAGGGCAGGCTATGGCTACACCTTC.

The CDR3: CASSLGTGLHSPLHF. The CDR3 coding sequence is TGTGCCAGCAGTTTGGGTACAGGGTTACATTCACCCCTCCACTTT. The chain recombines TRBV27 with TRBJ1-6, with a weak D call TRBD1 (6 bases). With 3 bases removed from V and 8 bases from J, the gap between germline ends came to 14 bases. CDR3 length: 15 residues. Germline V gene data show CDR1 as MNHEY and CDR2 as SMNVEV (reference sequence).

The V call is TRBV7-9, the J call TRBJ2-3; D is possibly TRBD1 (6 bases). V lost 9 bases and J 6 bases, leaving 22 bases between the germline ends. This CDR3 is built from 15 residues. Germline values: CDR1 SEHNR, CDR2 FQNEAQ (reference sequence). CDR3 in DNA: TGTGCCAGTATACCGGGACACATTTTTCGGGATACGCAGTATTTT. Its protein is CASIPGHIFRDTQYF. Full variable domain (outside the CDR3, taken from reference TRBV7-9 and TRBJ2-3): DTGVSQNPRHKITKRGQNVTFRCDPISEHNRLYWYRQTLGQGPEFLTYFQNEAQLEKSRLLSDRFSAERPKGSFSTLEIQRTEQGDSAMYLCASIPGHIFRDTQYFGPGTRLTVL.

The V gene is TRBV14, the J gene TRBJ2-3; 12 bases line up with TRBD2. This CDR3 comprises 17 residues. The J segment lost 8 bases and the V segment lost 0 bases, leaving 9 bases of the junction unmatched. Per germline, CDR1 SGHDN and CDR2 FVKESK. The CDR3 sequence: CASSQERLAGVRGTQYF. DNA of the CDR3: TGTGCCAGCAGCCAAGAGAGACTAGCGGGGGTCCGGGGTACGCAGTATTTT.

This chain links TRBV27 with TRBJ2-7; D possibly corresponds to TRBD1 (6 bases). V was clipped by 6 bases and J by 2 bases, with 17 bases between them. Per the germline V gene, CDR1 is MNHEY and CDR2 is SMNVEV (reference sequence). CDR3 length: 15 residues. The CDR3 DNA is TGTGCCAGCAGCTCCCTAAACAGGGAAACCTACGAGCAGTACTTC. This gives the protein CASSSLNRETYEQYF.

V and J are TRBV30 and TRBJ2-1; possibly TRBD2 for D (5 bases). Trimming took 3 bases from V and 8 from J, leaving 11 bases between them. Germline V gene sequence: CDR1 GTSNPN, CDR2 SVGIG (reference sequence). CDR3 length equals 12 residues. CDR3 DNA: TGTGCCTGGAGCACCCTGGGAGATGAGCAGTTCTTC. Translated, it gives CAWSTLGDEQFF.

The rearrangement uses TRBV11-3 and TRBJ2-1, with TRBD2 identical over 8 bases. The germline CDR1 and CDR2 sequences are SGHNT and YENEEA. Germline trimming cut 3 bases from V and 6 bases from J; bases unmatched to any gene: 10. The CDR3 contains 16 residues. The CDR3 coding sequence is TGTGCCAGCAGCTTTTTAGCGGGGCCAAAATCCAATGAGCAGTTCTTC. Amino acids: CASSFLAGPKSNEQFF.

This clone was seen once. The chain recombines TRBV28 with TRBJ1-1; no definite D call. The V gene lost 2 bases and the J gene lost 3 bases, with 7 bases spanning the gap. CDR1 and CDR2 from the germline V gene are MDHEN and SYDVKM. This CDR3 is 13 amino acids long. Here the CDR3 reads CASSLRSDTEAFF. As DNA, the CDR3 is TGTGCCAGCAGTTTAAGGAGCGACACTGAAGCTTTCTTT. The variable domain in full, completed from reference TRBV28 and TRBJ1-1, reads DVKVTQSSRYLVKRTGEKVFLECVQDMDHENMFWYRQDPGLGLRLIYFSYDVKMKEKGDIPEGYSVSREKKERFSLILESASTNQTSMYLCASSLRSDTEAFFGQGTRLTVV.

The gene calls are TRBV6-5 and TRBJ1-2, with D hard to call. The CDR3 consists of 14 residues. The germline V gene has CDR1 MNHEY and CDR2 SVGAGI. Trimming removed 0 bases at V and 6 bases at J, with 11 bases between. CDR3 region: CASSYSGTANGYTF. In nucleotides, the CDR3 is TGTGCCAGCAGTTACTCGGGTACAGCCAATGGCTACACCTTC.

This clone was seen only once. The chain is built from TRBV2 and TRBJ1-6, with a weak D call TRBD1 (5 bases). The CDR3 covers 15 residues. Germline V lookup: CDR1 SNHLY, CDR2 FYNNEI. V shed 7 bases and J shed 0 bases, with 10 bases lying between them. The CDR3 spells CASTRGSSYNSPLHF. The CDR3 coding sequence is TGTGCCAGCACTCGGGGGAGCTCCTATAATTCACCCCTCCACTTT.

CDR3 sequence reads: CAWVGQGNFYEQYF. In nucleotides, the CDR3 is TGTGCCTGGGTGGGGCAGGGTAATTTCTACGAGCAGTACTTC. V is TRBV30 and J is TRBJ2-7, with a possible D match to TRBD1 (5 bases). Germline V lookup: CDR1 GTSNPN, CDR2 SVGIG (reference sequence). V shed 5 bases and J shed 3 bases, with 17 bases lying between them. This CDR3 spans 14 amino acids.

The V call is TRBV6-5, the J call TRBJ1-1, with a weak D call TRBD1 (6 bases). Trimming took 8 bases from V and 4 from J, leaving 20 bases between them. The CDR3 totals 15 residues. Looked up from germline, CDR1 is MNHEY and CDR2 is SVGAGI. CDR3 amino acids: CASGEGERKGTEAFF. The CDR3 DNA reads TGTGCCAGCGGGGAGGGGGAGCGAAAGGGCACTGAAGCTTTCTTT.

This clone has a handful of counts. The CDR3 here is CASSQTGTGSSYEQYF. The CDR3 bases are TGCGCCAGCAGCCAAACCGGGACAGGGTCTTCCTACGAGCAGTACTTC. This chain uses TRBV4-1 with TRBJ2-7, with TRBD1 matching over 9 bases. V lost 2 bases, J lost 1 base, and 6 bases stayed unmatched. The germline CDR1 and CDR2 sequences are MGHRA and YSYEKL. The CDR3 is 16 residues long.

The CDR3 coding sequence is TGTGCCAGCAGCCCTCAAAGAGACAGGGGGGATAACTATGGCTACACCTTC. Protein: CASSPQRDRGDNYGYTF. J is TRBJ1-2 and V is TRBV11-2; 9 bases map to TRBD1. The CDR3 sequence is 17 residues long. J lost 1 base, V lost 5 bases, and 11 bases had no gene match. CDR1 and CDR2 (germline): SGHAT, FQNNGV. The full variable domain, completed using reference TRBV11-2 and TRBJ1-2, is EAGVAQSPRYKIIEKRQSVAFWCNPISGHATLYWYQQILGQGPKLLIQFQNNGVVDDSQLPKDRFSAERLKGVDSTLKIQPAKLEDSAVYLCASSPQRDRGDNYGYTFGSGTRLTVV.

The CDR3 is CASSRSALASYEQYF. The CDR3 DNA reads TGTGCCAGCAGTCGATCAGCTCTAGCATCCTACGAGCAGTACTTC. The gene calls are TRBV6-5 and TRBJ2-7; the D gene is possibly TRBD2 (5 bases). V shed 5 bases and J shed 1 base, with 15 bases lying between them. Germline-derived CDR1 and CDR2 are MNHEY and SVGAGI. The CDR3 spans 15 residues.

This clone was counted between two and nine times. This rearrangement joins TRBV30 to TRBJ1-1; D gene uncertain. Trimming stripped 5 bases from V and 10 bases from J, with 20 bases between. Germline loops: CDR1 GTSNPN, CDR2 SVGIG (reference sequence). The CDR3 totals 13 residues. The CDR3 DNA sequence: TGTGCCTGGCGAAGACGGAGGGCCTCGTCAGCTTTCTTT. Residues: CAWRRRRASSAFF.

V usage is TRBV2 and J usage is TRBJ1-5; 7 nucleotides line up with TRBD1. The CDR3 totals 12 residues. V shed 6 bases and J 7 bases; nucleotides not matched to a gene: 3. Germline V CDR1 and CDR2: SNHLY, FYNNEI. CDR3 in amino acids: CASSRGRQPQHF. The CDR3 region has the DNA TGTGCCAGCAGCAGGGGGAGGCAGCCCCAGCATTTT.

CDR3 loop: CASSASQVIGQPQHF. In nucleotides, the CDR3 is TGTGCCAGCAGCGCCTCGCAGGTGATCGGTCAGCCCCAGCATTTT. The chain is built from TRBV9 and TRBJ1-5; D gene unclear. Trimming stripped 3 bases from V and 6 bases from J, with 16 bases between. The CDR3 has 15 residues. The germline CDR1 and CDR2 sequences are SGDLS and YYNGEE.

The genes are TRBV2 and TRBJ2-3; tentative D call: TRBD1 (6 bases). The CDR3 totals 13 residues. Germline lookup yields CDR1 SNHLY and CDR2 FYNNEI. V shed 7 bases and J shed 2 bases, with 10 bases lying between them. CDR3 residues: CASTEGHTDTQYF. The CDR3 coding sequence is TGTGCCAGCACAGAGGGACACACAGATACGCAGTATTTT.

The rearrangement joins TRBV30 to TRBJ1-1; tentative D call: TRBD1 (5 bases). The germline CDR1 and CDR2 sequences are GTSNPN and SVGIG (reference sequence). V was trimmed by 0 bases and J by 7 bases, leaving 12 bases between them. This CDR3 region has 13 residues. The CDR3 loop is CAWSVGRVDEAFF. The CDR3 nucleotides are TGTGCCTGGAGTGTAGGCAGGGTGGATGAAGCTTTCTTT.

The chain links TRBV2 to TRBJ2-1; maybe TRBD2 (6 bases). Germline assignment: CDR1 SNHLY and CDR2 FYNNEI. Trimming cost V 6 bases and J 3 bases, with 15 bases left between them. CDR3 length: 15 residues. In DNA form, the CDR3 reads TGTGCCAGCAGGGGATCCGGGACTTACTACAATGAGCAGTTCTTC. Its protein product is CASRGSGTYYNEQFF.

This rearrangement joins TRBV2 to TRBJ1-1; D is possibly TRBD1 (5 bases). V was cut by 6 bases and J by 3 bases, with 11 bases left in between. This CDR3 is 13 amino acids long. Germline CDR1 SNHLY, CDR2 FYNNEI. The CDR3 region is CASRNLQDTEAFF. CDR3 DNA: TGTGCCAGCAGAAATCTACAGGACACTGAAGCTTTCTTT.

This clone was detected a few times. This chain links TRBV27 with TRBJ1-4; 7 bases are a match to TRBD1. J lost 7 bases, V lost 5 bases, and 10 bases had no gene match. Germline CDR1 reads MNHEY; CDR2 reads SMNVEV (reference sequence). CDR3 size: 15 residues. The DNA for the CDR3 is TGTGCCAGCAGTCACGGCAGGGGGTTTGGTGAAAAACTGTTTTTT. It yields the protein CASSHGRGFGEKLFF.